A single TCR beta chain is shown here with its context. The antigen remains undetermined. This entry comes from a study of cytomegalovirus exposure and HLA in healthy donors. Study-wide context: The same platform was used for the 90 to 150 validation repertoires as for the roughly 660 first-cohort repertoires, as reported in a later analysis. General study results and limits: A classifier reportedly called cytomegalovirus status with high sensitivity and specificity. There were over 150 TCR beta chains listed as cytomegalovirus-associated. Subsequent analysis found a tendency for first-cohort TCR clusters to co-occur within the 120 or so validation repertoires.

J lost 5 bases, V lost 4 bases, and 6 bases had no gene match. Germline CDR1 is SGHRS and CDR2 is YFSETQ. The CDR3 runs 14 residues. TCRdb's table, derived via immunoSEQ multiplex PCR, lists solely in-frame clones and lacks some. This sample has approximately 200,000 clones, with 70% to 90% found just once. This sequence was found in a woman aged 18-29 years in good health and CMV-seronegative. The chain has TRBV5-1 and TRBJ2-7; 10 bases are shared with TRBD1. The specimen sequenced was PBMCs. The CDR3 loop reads CASSRGQGINEQYF. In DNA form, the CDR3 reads TGCGCCAGCAGCAGGGGACAGGGGATAAACGAGCAGTACTTC.